A selection of T cell receptor beta chains follows, all from one sample in a study of neoadjuvant nivolumab and ipilimumab in lung cancer. This table comes from immunoSEQ multiplex PCR, and its TCRdb copy is limited to in-frame clones, with some not included. The repertoire includes tens of thousands of clones, 85% to 90% of them detected once, and 3% to 4% sits in the top ten. Sequenced here: peripheral blood, sampled before neoadjuvant nivolumab, alone or with ipilimumab. The receptor set was obtained from an adult with non-small cell lung cancer. CDR3s include the opening cysteine and the closing phenylalanine or tryptophan. Fields, in order: V gene, CDR3 length, clone size, J gene, D gene, CDR3 protein, CDR3 DNA. The D gene is left open where the match is weak. Size is omitted from some rows. Given values are once, few, many or a class for expanded clones.

V: TRBV7-3
length: 14
size: .
J: TRBJ1-5
D: TRBD1
CDR3: CASSAAGGDQPQHF
DNA: TGTGCCAGCAGCGCGGCAGGGGGTGATCAGCCCCAGCATTTT

V: TRBV18
length: 12
size: .
J: TRBJ2-7
D: .
CDR3: CASSSQSYEQYF
DNA: TGTGCCAGCTCATCGCAGAGTTACGAGCAGTACTTC

V: TRBV7-9
length: 16
size: .
J: TRBJ2-4
D: TRBD1
CDR3: CASSFLGQGTKNIQYF
DNA: TGTGCCAGCAGCTTCCTGGGACAGGGTACCAAAAACATTCAGTACTTC

V: TRBV5-1
length: 15
size: .
J: TRBJ2-6
D: .
CDR3: CASSLQGVGANVLTF
DNA: TGCGCCAGCAGCTTGCAAGGAGTTGGGGCCAACGTCCTGACTTTC

V: TRBV7-2
length: 16
size: .
J: TRBJ2-2
D: TRBD1
CDR3: CASSLFGTGGTGELFF
DNA: TGTGCCAGCAGCTTATTCGGGACAGGGGGCACCGGGGAGCTGTTTTTT

V: TRBV6-1
length: 20
size: .
J: TRBJ1-5
D: TRBD1
CDR3: CASSEGRGRREAGGHSPQHF
DNA: TGTGCCAGCAGTGAAGGCAGGGGGCGCCGGGAGGCTGGGGGGCATTCGCCCCAGCATTTT

V: TRBV29-1
length: 12
size: few
J: TRBJ1-2
D: .
CDR3: CSVEGRPYGYTF
DNA: TGCAGCGTTGAGGGACGTCCCTATGGCTACACCTTC

V: TRBV4-2
length: 15
size: .
J: TRBJ1-1
D: .
CDR3: CASGTTQQGNTEAFF
DNA: TGTGCCAGCGGTACCACTCAACAGGGGAACACTGAAGCTTTCTTT

V: TRBV7-2
length: 13
size: .
J: TRBJ2-7
D: TRBD1
CDR3: CASRRTGSEEQYF
DNA: TGTGCCAGCAGAAGGACAGGGTCGGAGGAGCAGTACTTC

V: TRBV30
length: 14
size: .
J: TRBJ1-3
D: TRBD1
CDR3: CASDRGLDGNTIYF
DNA: TGTGCCTCCGACAGGGGGCTGGATGGAAACACCATATATTTT

V: TRBV11-2
length: 16
size: .
J: TRBJ2-7
D: TRBD2
CDR3: CASSPGVSGTSYEQYF
DNA: TGTGCCAGCAGCCCAGGGGTTAGCGGGACATCCTACGAGCAGTACTTC

V: TRBV2
length: 15
size: .
J: TRBJ2-6
D: .
CDR3: CASGAGPSGANVLTF
DNA: TGTGCCAGCGGGGCGGGGCCCTCTGGGGCCAACGTCCTGACTTTC

V: TRBV7-2
length: 13
size: .
J: TRBJ1-1
D: .
CDR3: CASSLQENTEAFF
DNA: TGTGCCAGCAGCTTACAGGAGAACACTGAAGCTTTCTTT

V: TRBV19
length: 13
size: .
J: TRBJ2-7
D: TRBD1
CDR3: CASSQGATNEQYF
DNA: TGTGCCAGCTCGCAGGGGGCAACGAACGAGCAGTACTTC

V: TRBV7-7
length: 15
size: once
J: TRBJ2-5
D: TRBD2
CDR3: CASSPGAGGQETQYF
DNA: TGTGCCAGCAGCCCGGGGGCGGGAGGGCAAGAGACCCAGTACTTC

V: TRBV7-9
length: 19
size: .
J: TRBJ2-6
D: TRBD2
CDR3: CASSFLRSSGQSGANVLTF
DNA: TGTGCCAGCAGCTTCCTGAGGAGTAGCGGGCAATCTGGGGCCAACGTCCTGACTTTC

V: TRBV15
length: 15
size: once
J: TRBJ1-4
D: .
CDR3: CATSRGDGGNEKLFF
DNA: TGTGCCACCAGCAGAGGGGACGGAGGTAATGAAAAACTGTTTTTT

V: TRBV4-1
length: 16
size: once
J: TRBJ2-1
D: .
CDR3: CASSQRLAESYNEQFF
DNA: TGCGCCAGCAGCCAGAGGTTAGCGGAGTCCTACAATGAGCAGTTCTTC

V: TRBV5-6
length: 15
size: .
J: TRBJ1-2
D: TRBD1
CDR3: CASSRDRGSYYGYTF
DNA: TGTGCCAGCAGCCGCGACAGGGGGTCTTACTATGGCTACACCTTC

V: TRBV10-3
length: 15
size: .
J: TRBJ2-7
D: TRBD1
CDR3: CAIREAQGGSYEQYF
DNA: TGTGCCATCAGGGAGGCACAGGGGGGTTCCTACGAGCAGTACTTC

V: TRBV7-9
length: 15
size: .
J: TRBJ2-4
D: TRBD1
CDR3: CASSSYGQGMNIQYF
DNA: TGTGCCAGCAGTTCCTATGGACAGGGAATGAACATTCAGTACTTC

V: TRBV7-9
length: 16
size: .
J: TRBJ1-2
D: TRBD1
CDR3: CASSRGTDILNYGYTF
DNA: TGTGCCAGCAGCCGCGGGACAGATATTTTAAACTATGGCTACACCTTC

V: TRBV5-1
length: 12
size: few
J: TRBJ1-2
D: .
CDR3: CASSRGHDGYTF
DNA: TGCGCCAGCTCCCGGGGTCACGATGGCTACACCTTC

V: TRBV5-1
length: 16
size: .
J: TRBJ2-1
D: .
CDR3: CASSTRRGGSYNEQFF
DNA: TGCGCCAGCAGCACGCGAAGGGGCGGCTCCTACAATGAGCAGTTCTTC

V: TRBV4-3
length: 16
size: .
J: TRBJ2-7
D: TRBD2
CDR3: CASSQDRETSVEEQYF
DNA: TGCGCCAGCAGCCAAGATCGAGAGACTAGCGTTGAAGAGCAGTACTTC

V: TRBV28
length: 14
size: .
J: TRBJ1-5
D: .
CDR3: CASSFWDGNQPQHF
DNA: TGTGCCAGCAGTTTTTGGGACGGGAATCAGCCCCAGCATTTT

V: TRBV27
length: 14
size: .
J: TRBJ2-7
D: .
CDR3: CASSYTGGAYEQYF
DNA: TGTGCCAGCAGTTATACAGGGGGGGCCTACGAGCAGTACTTC

V: TRBV7-9
length: 14
size: few
J: TRBJ1-1
D: TRBD1
CDR3: CASSISGGHTEAFF
DNA: TGTGCCAGCAGCATCTCAGGGGGCCACACTGAAGCTTTCTTT

V: TRBV6-1
length: 14
size: .
J: TRBJ2-4
D: .
CDR3: CASRETGAKNIQYF
DNA: TGTGCCAGCCGAGAGACGGGTGCCAAAAACATTCAGTACTTC

V: TRBV5-4
length: 17
size: .
J: TRBJ2-7
D: TRBD2
CDR3: CASSRGGLAGGAPEQYF
DNA: TGTGCCAGCAGCCGGGGGGGACTAGCGGGAGGGGCCCCCGAGCAGTACTTC

V: TRBV19
length: 14
size: once
J: TRBJ1-2
D: TRBD1
CDR3: CASSVGDRDYGYTF
DNA: TGTGCCAGTAGTGTAGGGGACAGGGACTATGGCTACACCTTC

V: TRBV5-4
length: 14
size: .
J: TRBJ2-7
D: TRBD2
CDR3: CASSAPSGRREQYF
DNA: TGTGCCAGCAGCGCACCCAGCGGGAGAAGAGAGCAGTACTTC